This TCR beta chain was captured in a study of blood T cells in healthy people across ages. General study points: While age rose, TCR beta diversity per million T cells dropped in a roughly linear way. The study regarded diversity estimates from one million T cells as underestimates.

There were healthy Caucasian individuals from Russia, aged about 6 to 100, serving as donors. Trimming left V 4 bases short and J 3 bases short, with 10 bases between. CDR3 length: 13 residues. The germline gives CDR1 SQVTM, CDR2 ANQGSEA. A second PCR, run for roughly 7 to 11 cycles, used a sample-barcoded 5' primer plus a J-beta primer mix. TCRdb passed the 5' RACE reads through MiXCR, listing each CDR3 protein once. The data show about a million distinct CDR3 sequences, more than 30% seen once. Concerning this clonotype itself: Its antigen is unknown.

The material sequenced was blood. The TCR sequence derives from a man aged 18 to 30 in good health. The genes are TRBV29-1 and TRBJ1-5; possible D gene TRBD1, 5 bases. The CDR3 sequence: CSVAWDLNQPQHF. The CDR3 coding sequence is TGCAGCGTTGCGTGGGACCTCAATCAGCCCCAGCATTTT.